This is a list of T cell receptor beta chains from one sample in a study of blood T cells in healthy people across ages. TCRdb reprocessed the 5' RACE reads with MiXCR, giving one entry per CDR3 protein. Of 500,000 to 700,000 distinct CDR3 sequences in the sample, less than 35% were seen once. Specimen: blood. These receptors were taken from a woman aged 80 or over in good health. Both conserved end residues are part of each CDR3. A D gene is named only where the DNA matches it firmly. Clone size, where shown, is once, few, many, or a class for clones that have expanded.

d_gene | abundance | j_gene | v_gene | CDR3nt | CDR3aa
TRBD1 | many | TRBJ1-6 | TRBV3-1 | TGTGCCAGCAGCCAAGATCCGACAGGGTATTCACCCCTCCACTTT | CASSQDPTGYSPLHF
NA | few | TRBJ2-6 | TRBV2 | TGTGCCAGCAGTAGGACTACTGGGGCCAACGTCCTGACTTTC | CASSRTTGANVLTF
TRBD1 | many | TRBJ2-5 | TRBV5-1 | TGCGCCAGCAACCAGGGACAGGTTAGAGAGACCCAGTACTTC | CASNQGQVRETQYF
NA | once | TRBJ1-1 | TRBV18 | TGTGCCAGCTCGACGGACAGTTACACTGAAGCTTTCTTT | CASSTDSYTEAFF
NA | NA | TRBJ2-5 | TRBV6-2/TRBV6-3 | TGTGCCAGCAGCCCCATACGGGAGACCCAGTACTTC | CASSPIRETQYF
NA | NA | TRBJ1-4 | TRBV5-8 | TGTGCCAGCAGCTTGTCGGGGCCACCGAGGCGGTTTTTT | CASSLSGPPRRFF
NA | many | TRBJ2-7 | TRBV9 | TGTGCCAGCAGCCCTCAGGTGGACAGTGCCTACGAGCAGTACTTC | CASSPQVDSAYEQYF
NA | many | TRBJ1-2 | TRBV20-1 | TGCAGTGCTGCCGGGACGGCTAACTATGGCTACACCTTC | CSAAGTANYGYTF
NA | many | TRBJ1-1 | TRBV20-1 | TGCAGTGCTATGGGGGCTGTCACTGAAGCTTTCTTT | CSAMGAVTEAFF
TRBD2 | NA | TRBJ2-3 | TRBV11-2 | TGTGCCAGCAGCCCGTGGACTAGCGAGGCCTTGGATACGCAGTATTTT | CASSPWTSEALDTQYF
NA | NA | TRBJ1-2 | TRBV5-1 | TGCGCCAGCAGCTTGGGTCACGGTAATTCCGGTAACTATGGCTACACCTTC | CASSLGHGNSGNYGYTF
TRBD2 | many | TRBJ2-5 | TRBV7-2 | TGTGCCAGCAGTTACGGGGGGGGGCAAGAGACCCAGTACTTC | CASSYGGGQETQYF
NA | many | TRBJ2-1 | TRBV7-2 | TGTGCCAGCAGCTTAGGGGCCGGATACAATGAGCAGTTCTTC | CASSLGAGYNEQFF
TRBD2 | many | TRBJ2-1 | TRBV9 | TGTGCCAGCAGCGCCCTTAGCGGGAGCCTCTACAATGAGCAGTTCTTC | CASSALSGSLYNEQFF
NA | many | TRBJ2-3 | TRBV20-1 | TGCAGTGCGCCCGAAGTGGGCACAGATACGCAGTATTTT | CSAPEVGTDTQYF
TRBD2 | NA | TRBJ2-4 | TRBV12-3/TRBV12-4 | TGTGCCAGCAGTCCACCGGGGGGGCAGCGAATTCAGTACTTC | CASSPPGGQRIQYF
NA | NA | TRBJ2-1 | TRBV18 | TGTGCCAGCTCCCGTACTCGACGCTCCTACAATGAGCAGTTCTTC | CASSRTRRSYNEQFF
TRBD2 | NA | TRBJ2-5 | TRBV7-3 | TGTGCCAGCAGCCAGACTAGCGGGGGGTACGAGACCCAGTACTTC | CASSQTSGGYETQYF
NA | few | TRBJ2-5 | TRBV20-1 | TGCAGTGCGATGAGTCCAGGCCAAGAGTACTTC | CSAMSPGQEYF
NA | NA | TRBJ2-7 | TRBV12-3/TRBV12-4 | TGTGCCAGCAGACCGTCAGGGGACGGGGGGCCCTACGAGCAGTACTTC | CASRPSGDGGPYEQYF
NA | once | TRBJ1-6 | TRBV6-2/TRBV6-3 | TGTGCCAGCGGTTACGACGGGCCACCCCTCCACTTT | CASGYDGPPLHF
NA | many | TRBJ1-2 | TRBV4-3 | TGCGCCAGCAGCCAAGATTTGAGTACCTATGGCTACACCTTC | CASSQDLSTYGYTF